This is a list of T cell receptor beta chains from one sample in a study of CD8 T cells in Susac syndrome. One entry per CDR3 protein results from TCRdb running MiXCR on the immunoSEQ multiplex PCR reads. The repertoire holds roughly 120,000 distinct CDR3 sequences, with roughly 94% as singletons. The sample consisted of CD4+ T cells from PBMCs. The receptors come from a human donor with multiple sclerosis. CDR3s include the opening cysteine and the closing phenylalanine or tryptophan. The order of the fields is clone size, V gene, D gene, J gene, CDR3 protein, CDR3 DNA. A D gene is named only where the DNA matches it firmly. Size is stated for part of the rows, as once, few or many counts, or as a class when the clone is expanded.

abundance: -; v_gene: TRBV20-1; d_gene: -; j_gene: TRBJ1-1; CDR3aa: CSAIPWASVPEAFF; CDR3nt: TGCAGTGCTATCCCCTGGGCATCTGTACCTGAAGCTTTCTTT
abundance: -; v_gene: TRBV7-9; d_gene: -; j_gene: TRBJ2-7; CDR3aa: CASSSDWGDEQYF; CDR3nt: TGTGCCAGCAGCTCTGACTGGGGTGACGAGCAGTACTTC
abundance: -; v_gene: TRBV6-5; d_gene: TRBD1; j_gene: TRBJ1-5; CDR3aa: CASSSYRGNQPQHF; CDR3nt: TGTGCCAGCAGTTCTTACAGGGGCAACCAGCCCCAGCATTTT
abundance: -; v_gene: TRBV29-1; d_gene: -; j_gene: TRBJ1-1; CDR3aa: CSVGGKGTEAFF; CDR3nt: TGCAGCGTTGGAGGGAAAGGCACTGAAGCTTTCTTT
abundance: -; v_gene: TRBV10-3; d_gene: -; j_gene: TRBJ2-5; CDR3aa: CAISGPVGETQYF; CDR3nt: TGTGCCATCAGTGGACCCGTCGGAGAGACCCAGTACTTC
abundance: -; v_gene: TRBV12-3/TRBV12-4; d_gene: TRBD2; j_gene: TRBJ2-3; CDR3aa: CASLKRGNGGTQYF; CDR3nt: TGTGCCAGCTTAAAGCGGGGGAATGGAGGTACGCAGTATTTT
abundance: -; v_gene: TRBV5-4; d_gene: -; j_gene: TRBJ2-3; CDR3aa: CASSLTSSTDTQYF; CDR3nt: TGTGCCAGCAGCTTAACCTCTAGCACAGATACGCAGTATTTT
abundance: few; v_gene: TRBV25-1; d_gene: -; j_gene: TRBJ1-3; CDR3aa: CASSSGSGNTIYF; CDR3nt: TGTGCCAGCAGCTCGGGTTCTGGAAACACCATATATTTT
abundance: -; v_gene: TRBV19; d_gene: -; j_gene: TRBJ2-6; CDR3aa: CASSPNKGVSGANVLTF; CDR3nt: TGTGCCAGTAGTCCCAACAAGGGGGTCTCTGGGGCCAACGTCCTGACTTTC
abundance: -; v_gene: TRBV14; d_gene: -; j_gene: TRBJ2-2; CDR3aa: CASSQSRSGELFF; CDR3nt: TGTGCCAGCAGCCAATCCCGATCCGGGGAGCTGTTTTTT
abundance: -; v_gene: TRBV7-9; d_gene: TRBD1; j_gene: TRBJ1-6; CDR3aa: CASMDSPHTGANSPLHF; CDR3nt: TGTGCCAGCATGGACTCCCCCCACACAGGGGCTAATTCACCCCTCCACTTT
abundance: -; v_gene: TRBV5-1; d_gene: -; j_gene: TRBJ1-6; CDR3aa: CASSLETVKDSPLHF; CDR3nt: TGCGCCAGCAGCTTGGAAACAGTTAAGGATTCACCCCTCCACTTT
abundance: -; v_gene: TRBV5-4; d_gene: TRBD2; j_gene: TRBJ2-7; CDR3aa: CASSLGTSGVTEQYF; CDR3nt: TGTGCCAGCAGCTTGGGGACTAGCGGGGTGACCGAGCAGTACTTC
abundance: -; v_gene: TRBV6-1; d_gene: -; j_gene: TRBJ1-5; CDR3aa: CASVSYSGTAQGQPQHF; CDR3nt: TGTGCCAGCGTCTCTTACTCCGGGACCGCGCAGGGCCAGCCCCAGCATTTT
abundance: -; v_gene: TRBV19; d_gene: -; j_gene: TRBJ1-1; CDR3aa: CASKRETAEAFF; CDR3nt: TGTGCCAGTAAGAGGGAAACGGCTGAAGCTTTCTTT
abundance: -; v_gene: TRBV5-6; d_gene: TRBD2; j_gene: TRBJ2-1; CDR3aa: CASSFGVAGVGRDEQFF; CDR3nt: TGTGCCAGCAGCTTCGGTGTAGCGGGAGTGGGGAGAGATGAGCAGTTCTTC
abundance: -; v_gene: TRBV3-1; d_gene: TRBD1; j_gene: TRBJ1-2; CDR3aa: CASRGSGQELYGYTF; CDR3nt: TGTGCCAGCAGGGGTTCGGGACAGGAACTCTATGGCTACACCTTC
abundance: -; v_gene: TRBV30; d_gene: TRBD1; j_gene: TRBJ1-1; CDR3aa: CAWSAWGTAKNTEAFF; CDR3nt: TGTGCCTGGAGTGCCTGGGGGACAGCGAAGAACACTGAAGCTTTCTTT
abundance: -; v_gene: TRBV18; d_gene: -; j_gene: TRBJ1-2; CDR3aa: CASSPSGGVNYGYTF; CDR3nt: TGTGCCAGCTCACCATCCGGTGGGGTAAACTATGGCTACACCTTC
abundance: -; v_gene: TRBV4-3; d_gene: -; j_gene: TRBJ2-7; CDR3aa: CASSQDHRGFYEQYF; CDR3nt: TGCGCCAGCAGCCAAGATCACCGAGGGTTCTACGAGCAGTACTTC
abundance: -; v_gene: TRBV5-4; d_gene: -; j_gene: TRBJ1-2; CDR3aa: CASSLESTNYGYTF; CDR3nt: TGTGCCAGCAGCTTGGAGAGTACGAACTATGGCTACACCTTC
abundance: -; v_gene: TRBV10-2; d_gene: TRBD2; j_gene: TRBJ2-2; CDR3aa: CASSVSSGGANTGELFF; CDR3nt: TGCGCCAGCAGTGTGTCCAGCGGGGGGGCTAACACCGGGGAGCTGTTTTTT
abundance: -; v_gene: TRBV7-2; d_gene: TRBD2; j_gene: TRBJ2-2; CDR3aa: CASRLAGGPNTGELFF; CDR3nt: TGTGCCAGCAGACTAGCGGGAGGCCCGAACACCGGGGAGCTGTTTTTT
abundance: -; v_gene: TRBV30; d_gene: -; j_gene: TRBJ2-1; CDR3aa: CAATTSSYNEQFF; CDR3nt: TGTGCCGCTACGACTAGCTCCTACAATGAGCAGTTCTTC
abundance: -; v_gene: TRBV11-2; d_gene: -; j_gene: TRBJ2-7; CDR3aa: CASSLGDSSYEQYF; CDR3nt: TGTGCCAGCAGCTTAGGAGACAGTTCCTACGAGCAGTACTTC
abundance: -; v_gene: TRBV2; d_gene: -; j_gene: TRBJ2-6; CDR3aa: CASSEVGGYPSGANVLTF; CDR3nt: TGTGCCAGCAGTGAGGTAGGAGGGTACCCCTCTGGGGCCAACGTCCTGACTTTC
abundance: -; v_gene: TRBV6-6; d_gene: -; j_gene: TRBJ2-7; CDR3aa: CASSYGGTFLF; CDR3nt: TGTGCCAGCAGTTACGGCGGGACCTTCCTTTTC
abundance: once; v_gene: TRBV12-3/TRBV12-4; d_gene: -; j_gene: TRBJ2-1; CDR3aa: CASLGGGNEQFF; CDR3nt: TGTGCCAGCCTTGGAGGGGGCAATGAGCAGTTCTTC
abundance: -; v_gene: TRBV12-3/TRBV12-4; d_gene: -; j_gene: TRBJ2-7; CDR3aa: CASSLTSSYEQYF; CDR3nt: TGTGCCAGCAGTTTAACGAGCTCCTACGAGCAGTACTTC
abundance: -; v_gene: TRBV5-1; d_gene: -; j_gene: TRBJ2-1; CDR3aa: CASRIPRRYNEQFF; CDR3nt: TGCGCCAGCAGAATCCCGAGGAGGTACAATGAGCAGTTCTTC
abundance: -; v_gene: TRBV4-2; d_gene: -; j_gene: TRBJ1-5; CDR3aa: CASSQETGNGQPQHF; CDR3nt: TGTGCCAGCAGCCAAGAAACAGGCAACGGTCAGCCCCAGCATTTT
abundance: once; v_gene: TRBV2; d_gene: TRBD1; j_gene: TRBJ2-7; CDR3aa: CASSLQGRGFYEQYF; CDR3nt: TGTGCCAGCAGCTTACAGGGGCGCGGATTCTACGAGCAGTACTTC
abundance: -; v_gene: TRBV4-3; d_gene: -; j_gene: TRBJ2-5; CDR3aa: CASSQEVGETQYF; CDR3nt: TGCGCCAGCAGCCAAGAAGTAGGAGAGACCCAGTACTTC
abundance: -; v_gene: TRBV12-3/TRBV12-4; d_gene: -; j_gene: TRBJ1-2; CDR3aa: CASSSGTGNGYTF; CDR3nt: TGTGCCAGCAGTTCCGGGACTGGGAATGGCTACACCTTC
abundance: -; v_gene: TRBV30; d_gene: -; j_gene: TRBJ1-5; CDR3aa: CAWSQGKQPQHF; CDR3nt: TGTGCCTGGAGTCAGGGAAAACAGCCCCAGCATTTT
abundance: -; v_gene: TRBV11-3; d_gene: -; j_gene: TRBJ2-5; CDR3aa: CASSSLTQETQYF; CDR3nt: TGTGCCAGCAGCTCACTCACACAAGAGACCCAGTACTTC
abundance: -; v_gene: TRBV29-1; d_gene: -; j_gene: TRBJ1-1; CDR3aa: CSVTASNTEAFF; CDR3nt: TGCAGCGTTACAGCGTCGAACACTGAAGCTTTCTTT
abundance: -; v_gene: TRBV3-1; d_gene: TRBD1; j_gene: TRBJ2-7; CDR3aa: CASSLRTGDEQYF; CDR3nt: TGTGCCAGCAGCTTAAGGACAGGAGACGAGCAGTACTTC
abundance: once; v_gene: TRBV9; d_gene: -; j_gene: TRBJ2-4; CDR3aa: CASSSGAFGNIQYF; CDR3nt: TGTGCCAGCAGCTCGGGGGCTTTTGGGAACATTCAGTACTTC
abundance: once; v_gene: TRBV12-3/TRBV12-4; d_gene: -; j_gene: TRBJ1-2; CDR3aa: CASSIERQYGYTF; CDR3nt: TGTGCCAGCAGTATTGAACGACAGTATGGCTACACCTTC
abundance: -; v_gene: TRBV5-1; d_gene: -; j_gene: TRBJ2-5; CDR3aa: CASSLGDETQYF; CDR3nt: TGCGCCAGCAGCTTGGGGGACGAGACCCAGTACTTC
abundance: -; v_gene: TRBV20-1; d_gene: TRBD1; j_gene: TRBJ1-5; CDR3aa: CSATGQGARSNQPQHF; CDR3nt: TGCAGTGCCACGGGACAGGGGGCGAGGAGCAATCAGCCCCAGCATTTT
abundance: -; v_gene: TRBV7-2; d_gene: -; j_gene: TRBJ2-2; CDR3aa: CASSDILVGGDTGELFF; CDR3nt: TGTGCCAGCAGCGACATCTTAGTAGGGGGGGACACCGGGGAGCTGTTTTTT
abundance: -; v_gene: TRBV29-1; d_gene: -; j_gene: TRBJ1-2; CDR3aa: CSARGGRGGYTF; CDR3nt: TGCAGCGCTCGGGGAGGCCGAGGTGGCTACACCTTC
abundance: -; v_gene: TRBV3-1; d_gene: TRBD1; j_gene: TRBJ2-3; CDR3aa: CASSQDPPGTVYTDTQYF; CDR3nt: TGTGCCAGCAGCCAAGATCCGCCCGGGACAGTCTACACAGATACGCAGTATTTT
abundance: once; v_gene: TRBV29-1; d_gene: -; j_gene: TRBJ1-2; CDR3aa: CSVLRGGHGYTF; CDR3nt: TGCAGCGTCCTTCGAGGCGGGCATGGCTACACCTTC
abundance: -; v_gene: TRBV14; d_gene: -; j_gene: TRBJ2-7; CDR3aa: CASSQTGGHEQYF; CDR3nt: TGTGCCAGCAGCCAGACAGGAGGACACGAGCAGTACTTC
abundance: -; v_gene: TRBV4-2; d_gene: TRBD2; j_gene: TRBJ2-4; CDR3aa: CASSQHSGESNIQYF; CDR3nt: TGTGCCAGCAGCCAACATAGCGGGGAAAGTAACATTCAGTACTTC
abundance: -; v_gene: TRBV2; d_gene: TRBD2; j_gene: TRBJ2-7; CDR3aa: CASNWGGENEQYF; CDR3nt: TGTGCCAGCAACTGGGGGGGAGAAAACGAGCAGTACTTC
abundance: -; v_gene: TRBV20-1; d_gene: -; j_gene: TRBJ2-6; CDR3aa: CSAREPAVNGANVLTF; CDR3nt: TGCAGTGCTAGAGAGCCGGCCGTTAATGGGGCCAACGTCCTGACTTTC
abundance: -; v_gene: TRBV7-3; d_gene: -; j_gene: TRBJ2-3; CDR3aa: CASSPFGRTDTQYF; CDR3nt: TGTGCCAGCAGCCCCTTTGGCCGCACAGATACGCAGTATTTT
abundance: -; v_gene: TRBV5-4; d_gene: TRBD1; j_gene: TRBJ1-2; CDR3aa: CASSWDRSYGYTF; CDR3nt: TGTGCCAGCAGCTGGGACAGGAGCTATGGCTACACCTTC
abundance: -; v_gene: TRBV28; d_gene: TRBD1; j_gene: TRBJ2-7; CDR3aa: CASRGALGTGAEQYF; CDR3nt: TGTGCCAGCAGAGGTGCCCTTGGGACAGGGGCCGAGCAGTACTTC
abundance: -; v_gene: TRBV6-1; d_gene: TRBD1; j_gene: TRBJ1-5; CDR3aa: CASRQQQGASNQPQHF; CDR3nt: TGTGCCAGCAGACAGCAACAGGGGGCGAGCAATCAGCCCCAGCATTTT
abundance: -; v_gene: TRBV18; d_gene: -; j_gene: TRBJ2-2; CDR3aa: CASSPEQVAGELFF; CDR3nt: TGTGCCAGCTCACCGGAACAGGTTGCCGGGGAGCTGTTTTTT